This TCR beta chain is from a study of tumor-infiltrating lymphocytes in primary liver carcinoma. With 500 to 650 ng total RNA as template and a constant-region primer, TCR beta cDNA was made. Three rounds of nested multiplex PCR with slightly modified ARM-PCR produced TCR beta libraries. MiXCR was run by TCRdb on the multiplex PCR reads, yielding one entry per CDR3 protein. The sample shows roughly 80,000 distinct CDR3 sequences, under 75% of them seen only once. The study co-extracted DNA and RNA from around 20-30 mg of unsorted bulk tissue. To note about this clonotype: This may be a read error: a much more frequent sequence differs by one nucleotide.

Sequencing input: tumor-adjacent normal liver tissue. This TCR derives from a man in his forties with primary liver carcinoma and hepatitis B virus infection.

The CDR3 coding sequence is TGTGCCAGTAGCTTAGTTCTAGCGCGGGCCGGGGAGCTGTTTTTT. Amino acid sequence: CASSLVLARAGELFF. V gene TRBV11-2 combines with J gene TRBJ2-2; a weak D match, TRBD2 (6 bases). Germline loops: CDR1 SGHAT, CDR2 FQNNGV. The CDR3 loop spans 15 amino acids.